This T cell receptor beta chain was captured in a study of cytomegalovirus exposure and HLA in healthy donors. Germline loops: CDR1 MGHRA, CDR2 YSYEKL. The V end was cut by 6 bases, the J end by 4 bases, with 15 bases between. The CDR3 extends over 15 amino acids. The PCR made use of 60 Vbeta and 13 Jbeta primers. Per the authors' pipeline: In a later analysis, about 11 million of 75 million to 85 million unique beta chains occurred in at least two donors. Libraries were prepared by immunoSEQ multiplex PCR; TCRdb keeps only in-frame clonotypes and omits some of them. The DNA gave D and trimming, while V, J and clone size come from that table. The table has more than 85,000 clones, approximately 68% seen once; the top ten hold 4.8%. Healthy bone marrow donors made up the donors. As for this clone: Antigen unknown.

Notes on the study in general: A later analysis showed HLA-associated TCR beta chains outstripping equally common others in clonal expansion.

The V call is TRBV4-1, the J call TRBJ2-2, with D perhaps TRBD2 (6 bases). The clonotype comes from a woman under 30 in good health and CMV-seropositive. Input material: PBMCs. The DNA for the CDR3 is TGCGCCAGCAGTAAATCGGCGGGGAGCACCGGGGAGCTGTTTTTT. Protein product: CASSKSAGSTGELFF.